What follows are 15 T cell receptor beta chains derived from one specimen sequenced in a study of cytomegalovirus exposure and HLA in healthy donors. PCR used 60 Vbeta primers and 13 Jbeta primers. TCRdb's table, derived via immunoSEQ multiplex PCR, lists solely in-frame clones and lacks some. The sample carries approximately 190,000 clones, roughly 80% recorded once. Material: PBMCs. The receptors come from a middle-aged man in good health and CMV-seropositive.

The chain is built from TRBV30 and TRBJ2-1, with D perhaps TRBD2 (5 bases). CDR1 GTSNPN and CDR2 SVGIG come from the germline V gene (reference sequence). V was pared by 4 bases and J by 1 base, with 8 bases between. CDR3 size: 13 residues. CDR3 bases: TGTGCCTGGAACGGGGTTTCCTACAATGAGCAGTTCTTC. Its translation is CAWNGVSYNEQFF.

The gene calls are TRBV7-9 and TRBJ2-7; TRBD2 aligns across 7 bases. After removal of 3 bases from V and 6 bases from J, the junction contained 2 bases not matched to a gene. Germline V gene sequence: CDR1 SEHNR, CDR2 FQNEAQ (reference sequence). The CDR3 extends over 12 amino acids. The CDR3 region has the DNA TGTGCCAGCAGCTTCGGGGGGTCCGAGCAGTACTTC. This encodes CASSFGGSEQYF.

The rearrangement links TRBV2 to TRBJ2-1, with D possibly TRBD2 on 6 matching bases. V was cut by 6 bases and J by 3 bases, with 9 bases left in between. Germline V gives CDR1 SNHLY, CDR2 FYNNEI. This CDR3 has 13 residues. CDR3 loop: CASRVGGYNEQFF. CDR3 bases: TGTGCCAGCAGGGTCGGGGGCTACAATGAGCAGTTCTTC.

This chain joins TRBV7-2 and TRBJ2-1; 12 nucleotides align to TRBD2. Germline V gene lookup returns CDR1 SGHTA and CDR2 FQGNSA. The CDR3 totals 15 residues. After removal of 6 bases from V and 3 bases from J, the junction contained 3 bases not matched to a gene. CDR3: CASRLAGGRYNEQFF. In DNA, the CDR3 is TGTGCCAGCAGGCTAGCGGGGGGGCGCTACAATGAGCAGTTCTTC.

The V call is TRBV27, the J call TRBJ2-6; 8 bases map to TRBD1. This CDR3 spans 19 amino acids. From germline, CDR1 is MNHEY and CDR2 SMNVEV (reference sequence). V shed 6 bases and J 0 bases; nucleotides not matched to a gene: 13. Here the CDR3 reads CASSLKATGALSGANVLTF. The CDR3 DNA reads TGTGCCAGCAGCCTAAAGGCGACAGGGGCCCTCTCTGGGGCCAACGTCCTGACTTTC. The variable domain in full, completed from reference TRBV27 and TRBJ2-6, reads EAQVTQNPRYLITVTGKKLTVTCSQNMNHEYMSWYRQDPGLGLRQIYYSMNVEVTDKGDVPEGYKVSRKEKRNFPLILESPSPNQTSLYFCASSLKATGALSGANVLTFGAGSRLTVL.

Of note for this clone: A junction boundary mismatches the germline segment, possibly from a read error. The chain links TRBV7-9 to TRBJ1-1; the D is unclear. The CDR3 length is 12 residues. Germline V gene sequence: CDR1 SEHNR, CDR2 FQNEAQ (reference sequence). The CDR3 spells CSSSFTYTEAFF. The CDR3 DNA follows: TGTTCCAGCAGCTTTACTTACACTGAAGCTTTCTTT.

The V gene is TRBV7-9, the J gene TRBJ2-3; the D is unclear. V lost 3 bases and J lost 0, with 4 bases in between. From germline, CDR1 is SEHNR and CDR2 FQNEAQ (reference sequence). The CDR3 sequence is 13 residues long. The CDR3 spells CASSFPSTDTQYF. CDR3 coding DNA: TGTGCCAGCAGCTTCCCGAGCACAGATACGCAGTATTTT.

The V call is TRBV28, the J call TRBJ2-7, with a weak D call TRBD1 (5 bases). Germline CDR1 reads MDHEN; CDR2 reads SYDVKM. Trimming removed 2 bases from V and 0 bases from J, with 11 bases in between. The CDR3 covers 15 residues. The CDR3 is CASSLGAISSYEQYF. The CDR3 DNA reads as TGTGCCAGCAGTTTAGGGGCGATCAGCTCCTACGAGCAGTACTTC.

The J gene is TRBJ2-7, the V gene TRBV25-1, with 7 bases matching TRBD1. The CDR3 sequence is 13 residues long. With 7 bases clipped from V and 2 bases from J, the junction kept 5 bases outside the gene matches. Germline CDR1 and CDR2: MGHDK and SYGVNS. The DNA for the CDR3 is TGTGCCAGCACATCCGGGACAGCCTACGAGCAGTACTTC. The encoded protein is CASTSGTAYEQYF.

This chain links TRBV7-8 with TRBJ2-7, with D perhaps matching TRBD1 (5 bases). The germline V gene encodes CDR1 SGHVS and CDR2 FQNEAQ. This CDR3 is 15 amino acids long. V was trimmed by 5 bases and J by 2 bases, leaving 16 bases between them. The CDR3 here is CASSPPDTATYEQYF. The CDR3 DNA reads TGTGCCAGCAGCCCGCCGGACACAGCTACCTACGAGCAGTACTTC.

This chain connects TRBV5-6 to TRBJ1-6; D is ambiguous. The CDR3 spans 15 residues. In germline, CDR1 is SGHDT, CDR2 YYEEEE. Trimming removed 0 bases from V and 8 bases from J, with 12 bases in between. The CDR3 is CASSLVGSGYSPLHF. CDR3 DNA sequence: TGTGCCAGCAGCTTGGTAGGCAGCGGATATTCACCCCTCCACTTT.

The chain is built from TRBV15 and TRBJ1-1; D uncertain. The V end was cut by 0 bases, the J end by 7 bases, with 6 bases between. Germline values: CDR1 LNHNV, CDR2 YYDKDF (reference sequence). This CDR3 region has 12 residues. CDR3 residues: CATSRDFGEAFF. CDR3 DNA: TGTGCCACCAGCAGAGATTTCGGTGAAGCTTTCTTT.

This rearrangement joins TRBV28 to TRBJ2-3, with a tentative D call TRBD2 (5 bases). Germline CDR1 and CDR2: MDHEN and SYDVKM. V lost 7 bases, J lost 1 base, and 9 bases lay in between. The CDR3 covers 13 residues. The CDR3 DNA sequence: TGTGCCAGCAAGGAGGATCGCACAGATACGCAGTATTTT. It specifies CASKEDRTDTQYF.

The chain is built from TRBV19 and TRBJ2-3, with TRBD2 matching 8 bases. Per the germline V gene, CDR1 is LNHDA and CDR2 is SQIVND (reference sequence). The ends lost 4 bases at V and 4 bases at J; junction bases unmatched: 4. The CDR3 spans 14 residues. The CDR3 region is CASSTGLAPDTQYF. Here the CDR3 DNA reads TGTGCCAGTAGTACAGGACTAGCCCCAGATACGCAGTATTTT.

This clone was detected only a few times. This rearrangement joins TRBV6-5 to TRBJ1-1; 7 positions agree with TRBD1. The CDR3 contains 15 residues. From germline, CDR1 is MNHEY and CDR2 SVGAGI. J gave up 5 bases and V 6 bases, and 12 bases lay outside the gene matches. CDR3 loop: CASSEKGQARTEAFF. In nucleotides, the CDR3 is TGTGCCAGCAGCGAAAAAGGACAGGCGCGAACTGAAGCTTTCTTT.